Presented here are 10 T cell receptor beta chains from one specimen sequenced in a study of post-analysis software for immune sequencing data. General study findings and limits: Controls had lower frequencies than patients of about five TRBV segments, which included TRBV5-6, TRBV5-1 and TRBV20-1.

Included in the TCR beta cDNA libraries were unique molecular identifiers. TCRdb re-called the PCR reads with MiXCR, one entry per CDR3 protein. The sample includes about 460,000 distinct CDR3 sequences, nearly 45% of them seen just once. Antigen specificity for these receptors is unknown. The sample was blood. These TCRs come from a girl aged 10-17 years with multiple sclerosis.

This clonotype has only a few counts. The CDR3 loop is CASSQKLAGGPHNEQFF. The CDR3 nucleotides read TGTGCCAGCAGCCAGAAACTAGCGGGAGGGCCCCACAATGAGCAGTTCTTC. V is TRBV4-2 and J is TRBJ2-1; TRBD2 matches at 13 bases. CDR3 length: 17 residues. CDR1 and CDR2 from the germline V gene are LGHNA and YNFKEQ. J was trimmed by 5 bases and V by 3 bases; bases with no gene match: 7.

This chain connects TRBV20-1 to TRBJ2-5, with 9 bases lining up with TRBD2. This CDR3 has 13 amino acids. V shed 4 bases and J 2 bases; nucleotides not matched to a gene: 2. Germline lookup yields CDR1 DFQATT and CDR2 SNEGSKA (reference sequence). CDR3 sequence (DNA): TGCAGTGCTACGACTAGCGGACAAGAGACCCAGTACTTC. Translation gives CSATTSGQETQYF.

The chain combines TRBV29-1 with TRBJ2-7; tentatively, D is TRBD1 (5 bases). Germline CDR1 and CDR2: SQVTM and ANQGSEA. This CDR3 is built from 11 residues. Between the trimmed V and J ends, which lost 7 bases and 2 bases, there was a span of 9 bases. CDR3 residues: CSGGRTYEQYF. In DNA, the CDR3 is TGCAGCGGGGGCAGGACCTACGAGCAGTACTTC.

This chain uses TRBV28 with TRBJ2-7; perhaps TRBD2 as D (6 bases). This CDR3 is 13 amino acids long. Germline V CDR1 and CDR2: MDHEN, SYDVKM. The germline V and J ends were trimmed by 6 bases and 0 bases, with 9 bases remaining between them. CDR3 protein: CASRGLNSYEQYF. The DNA for the CDR3 is TGTGCCAGCAGGGGACTGAACTCCTACGAGCAGTACTTC.

The gene calls are TRBV28 and TRBJ2-5; 9 nucleotides match TRBD2. The J call may be mistaken, given a closer DNA end match to TRBJ2-7. The CDR3 consists of 16 residues. Germline V lookup: CDR1 MDHEN, CDR2 SYDVKM. The DNA for the CDR3 is TGTGCCAGCAGTTCATCCGGGACTAGCACTCACTACGAGCAGTACTTC. This encodes CASSSSGTSTHYEQYF.

This clonotype has only a few counts. The gene calls are TRBV7-9 and TRBJ2-5; D possibly corresponds to TRBD2 (5 bases). Per the germline V gene, CDR1 is SEHNR and CDR2 is FQNEAQ (reference sequence). Trimming took 2 bases from V and 1 from J, leaving 14 bases between them. This CDR3 is built from 16 residues. The CDR3 bases are TGTGCCAGCAGCTTACAGCTCTTCGCGGGCCAAGAGACCCAGTACTTC. This gives the protein CASSLQLFAGQETQYF.

Only a few counts were recorded for this clonotype. The chain recombines TRBV12-3 or TRBV12-4 with TRBJ2-1; 13 nucleotides align to TRBD2. Unmatched junction bases numbered 8, after V lost 3 bases and J lost 9 bases. The CDR3 extends over 16 amino acids. The CDR3 region is CASSFRTSGRSGEQFF. CDR3 DNA sequence: TGTGCCAGCAGTTTCCGGACTAGCGGGAGATCTGGTGAGCAGTTCTTC.

The chain carries TRBV28 and TRBJ2-3; D is unresolved. Trimming left V 2 bases short and J 0 bases short, with 9 bases between. The CDR3 is made up of 15 amino acids. Per the germline V gene, CDR1 is MDHEN and CDR2 is SYDVKM. The CDR3 is CASSLDVRSTDTQYF. In nucleotides, the CDR3 is TGTGCCAGCAGTTTAGACGTAAGAAGCACAGATACGCAGTATTTT. The whole variable domain, filled in from reference TRBV28 and TRBJ2-3, reads DVKVTQSSRYLVKRTGEKVFLECVQDMDHENMFWYRQDPGLGLRLIYFSYDVKMKEKGDIPEGYSVSREKKERFSLILESASTNQTSMYLCASSLDVRSTDTQYFGPGTRLTVL.

This chain links TRBV7-3 with TRBJ2-1; TRBD2 might be the D (6 bases). Germline CDR1 SGHTA, CDR2 FQGTGA. This CDR3 is built from 17 residues. Between the trimmed V and J ends, which lost 1 base and 4 bases, there was a span of 17 bases. CDR3: CASSLRGKDYLYNEQFF. CDR3 bases: TGTGCCAGCAGCTTAAGGGGGAAGGACTACCTTTACAATGAGCAGTTCTTC.

The V call is TRBV27, the J call TRBJ1-5; tentative D call: TRBD1 (5 bases). The length of the CDR3 is 14 residues. Germline V gene data show CDR1 as MNHEY and CDR2 as SMNVEV (reference sequence). V gave up 3 bases and J gave up 1 base, with 7 bases separating them. CDR3 bases: TGTGCCAGCAGTTTTGCAGGGAGCAATCAGCCCCAGCATTTT. Translated, it gives CASSFAGSNQPQHF.